The 19 T cell receptor beta chains below come from one sample, sequenced in a study of CD8+CD57+ T cells in acquired aplastic anemia. Sequencing involved patients with CD8+CD57+ cell expansion previously shown by flow cytometry. The use of genomic DNA as template underpinned the TCR beta VDJ and CDR3 profiling. MiXCR, applied by TCRdb to the reads, yields one record per CDR3 protein. Of approximately 300,000 distinct CDR3 sequences in the sample, around three fifths were seen once. Sequencing was done on a sample of sorted CD4+, CD8+, or CD8+CD57+ T cells (not recorded which) from PBMCs. The receptors come from a human donor with aplastic anemia.

V usage is TRBV20-1 and J usage is TRBJ2-3; 11 bases fit TRBD2. The trim removed 5 bases at V and 4 bases at J, leaving 14 bases unmatched. Germline V lookup: CDR1 DFQATT, CDR2 SNEGSKA (reference sequence). The CDR3 length is 17 residues. CDR3 coding DNA: TGCAGTGCTGGCCGCACTAGCGGGGGAGGAAGGGCAGATACGCAGTATTTT. Translating gives CSAGRTSGGGRADTQYF.

This chain joins TRBV7-6 and TRBJ2-7; possible D gene TRBD1, 7 bases. The CDR3 totals 14 residues. Per germline, CDR1 SGHVS and CDR2 FNYEAQ. V was pared by 6 bases and J by 1 base, with 13 bases between. In DNA, the CDR3 is TGTGCCAGCAGACGCGGGACAGTTTCCTACGAGCAGTACTTC. Translation: CASRRGTVSYEQYF.

The V and J genes are TRBV15 and TRBJ1-5; D is unresolved. Per germline, CDR1 LNHNV and CDR2 YYDKDF (reference sequence). This CDR3 spans 15 amino acids. The V gene lost 1 base and the J gene lost 7 bases, with 14 bases spanning the gap. CDR3 sequence: CATSRGPAGGQPQHF. CDR3 nucleotides: TGTGCCACCAGCAGAGGGCCCGCCGGCGGCCAGCCCCAGCATTTT.

In its sample, this clonotype was seen many times. CDR3 bases: TGCAGTGCTAGACCCCCCCATGGGTCCAGGGGTGTCTCCTACGAGCAGTACTTC. Protein product: CSARPPHGSRGVSYEQYF. V and J are TRBV20-1 and TRBJ2-7, with D maybe TRBD1 (6 bases). V dropped 2 bases and J dropped 0 bases, with 23 bases sitting between them. Germline V lookup: CDR1 DFQATT, CDR2 SNEGSKA (reference sequence). This CDR3 region has 18 residues.

With regard to this clonotype: Its ends do not fully match the called genes, so a read error is possible. V is TRBV5-1 and J is TRBJ1-2; 8 positions agree with TRBD1. This CDR3 is built from 12 residues. Germline V CDR1 and CDR2: SGHRS, YFSETQ. For the CDR3, the DNA is TGTGCCAGCGGGTGGGACAGGTATGGCTACACCTTT. It codes for CASGWDRYGYTF.

The rearrangement joins TRBV2 to TRBJ1-5; 7 positions agree with TRBD1. The closer fit of TRBJ2-3 to the DNA end suggests the J call may be wrong. CDR3 size: 15 residues. Germline CDR1 is SNHLY and CDR2 is FYNNEI. DNA for the CDR3: TGTGCCAGCACCCGAACAGGGGTGAGCAATCAGCCCCAGTATTTT. It specifies CASTRTGVSNQPQYF.

Ten or more counts support this clonotype. The gene calls are TRBV11-3 and TRBJ2-5, with a tentative D call TRBD2 (5 bases). The CDR3 spans 13 residues. Germline assignment: CDR1 SGHNT and CDR2 YENEEA. Trimming pared 5 bases from V and 6 bases from J, leaving 13 bases between. In DNA form, the CDR3 reads TGTGCCAGCAGCCCACCGAGGGAAAAGACCCAGTACTTC. This translates into CASSPPREKTQYF.

This clonotype was picked up many times. This sequence joins TRBV12-3 or TRBV12-4 and TRBJ1-5; TRBD1 matches at 9 bases. V was pared by 7 bases and J by 1 base, with 8 bases of the junction left unmatched. This CDR3 is 16 amino acids long. CDR3 in DNA: TGTGCCAGCACCCCTGGACAGGGGCTAAGCAATCAGCCCCAGCATTTT. Its translation: CASTPGQGLSNQPQHF.

This clonotype appeared a few times. The chain is built from TRBV5-1 and TRBJ2-7; D perhaps matches TRBD2 (5 bases). The CDR3 is 18 residues long. V lost 0 bases and J 4 bases, leaving 23 bases between the germline ends. Germline loops: CDR1 SGHRS, CDR2 YFSETQ. The CDR3 here is CASSLDRPAGNDRYEQYF. As DNA, the CDR3 is TGCGCCAGCAGCTTGGATCGACCGGCGGGTAACGACCGGTACGAGCAGTACTTC.

Concerning this clonotype itself: A much larger clone lies one base from this, so it may be a read error. The chain's CDR3 is CASGGLAGTSNEQFF. CDR3 nucleotides: TGTGCCAGCGGTGGACTAGCGGGCACTAGTAACGAGCAGTTCTTC. The V gene is TRBV10-3, the J gene TRBJ2-1; the match to TRBD2 covers 11 bases. This CDR3 is built from 15 residues. CDR1 and CDR2 from the germline V gene are ENHRY and SYGVKD. J was trimmed by 10 bases and V by 10 bases; bases with no gene match: 15.

This clonotype showed up just once. V is TRBV7-6 and J is TRBJ2-3, with unresolved D. This CDR3 has 15 amino acids. Germline CDR1 SGHVS, CDR2 FNYEAQ. V was pared by 2 bases and J by 3 bases, with 12 bases between. CDR3 DNA sequence: TGTGCCAGCAGCTTAAATAGCAGGTCTACAGATACGCAGTATTTT. The encoded protein is CASSLNSRSTDTQYF. The full variable domain, with the rest looked up from reference TRBV7-6 and TRBJ2-3, is GAGVSQSPRYKVTKRGQDVALRCDPISGHVSLYWYRQALGQGPEFLTYFNYEAQQDKSGLPNDRFSAERPEGSISTLTIQRTEQRDSAMYRCASSLNSRSTDTQYFGPGTRLTVL.

In regard to this clonotype: At one of its ends the junction is not consistent with the germline gene, which may arise from a read error. The CDR3 sequence: CAISEAPGQGFEAFF. DNA of the CDR3: TGTGCCATCAGTGAGGCACCGGGACAGGGCTTTGAAGCTTTCTTT. The genes are TRBV10-1 and TRBJ1-1; 9 bases fit TRBD1. Germline loops: CDR1 WNHNN, CDR2 SYGVQD (reference sequence). This CDR3 comprises 15 residues.

This chain joins TRBV10-1 and TRBJ2-3; 9 nucleotides agree with TRBD2. This CDR3 has 15 amino acids. CDR1 is WNHNN, CDR2 SYGVQD, per germline (reference sequence). V lost 8 bases and J lost 0; bases outside the gene matches: 6. DNA for the CDR3: TGCGCCAGCGGCTCTAGCGGGGCTAGCACAGATACGCAGTATTTT. It yields the protein CASGSSGASTDTQYF.

This clonotype was detected only a few times. The rearrangement joins TRBV7-9 to TRBJ1-2; 7 bases fit TRBD1. The CDR3 has 13 amino acids. Germline V gene data show CDR1 as SEHNR and CDR2 as FQNEAQ (reference sequence). V dropped 5 bases and J dropped 6; count of bases not matched to a gene: 6. Written as DNA, the CDR3 is TGTGCCAGCAGCAGGACAGGCGGAGATGGCTACACCTTC. Its translation is CASSRTGGDGYTF.

The chain uses TRBV7-9 and TRBJ1-5, with D possibly TRBD1 on 6 matching bases. V lost 5 bases and J lost 7, with 18 bases in between. Germline-derived CDR1 and CDR2 are SEHNR and FQNEAQ (reference sequence). The length of the CDR3 is 15 residues. The CDR3 bases are TGTGCCAGCAGCCCGCCAGGGGTTGGAGGCCAGCCCCAGCATTTT. Protein: CASSPPGVGGQPQHF. Filled out from reference TRBV7-9 and TRBJ1-5, the complete variable domain reads DTGVSQNPRHKITKRGQNVTFRCDPISEHNRLYWYRQTLGQGPEFLTYFQNEAQLEKSRLLSDRFSAERPKGSFSTLEIQRTEQGDSAMYLCASSPPGVGGQPQHFGDGTRLSIL.

V usage is TRBV20-1 and J usage is TRBJ1-5; D may be TRBD1 (5 bases). The CDR3 sequence is 12 residues long. Germline values: CDR1 DFQATT, CDR2 SNEGSKA (reference sequence). V shed 5 bases and J shed 15 bases, with 20 bases lying between them. The CDR3 here is CSAGEMGGRGHF. The CDR3 DNA is TGCAGTGCTGGGGAAATGGGGGGACGGGGGCATTTT.

This clonotype was observed a single time. The chain joins TRBV25-1 to TRBJ2-5; 9 bases match TRBD1. There are 16 residues in the CDR3. J lost 5 bases, V lost 2 bases, and 9 bases had no gene match. CDR1 is MGHDK, CDR2 SYGVNS, per germline. The CDR3 reads CASSEGGTGRVETQYF. The CDR3 DNA reads as TGTGCCAGCAGTGAAGGGGGGACAGGGAGGGTGGAGACCCAGTACTTC.

This clonotype occurred a few times. The chain combines TRBV20-1 with TRBJ1-5; 7 bases map to TRBD1. With V trimmed by 1 base and J by 4 bases, 4 bases remained unmatched. Germline V gives CDR1 DFQATT, CDR2 SNEGSKA (reference sequence). The CDR3 runs 14 residues. CDR3 sequence (DNA): TGCAGTGCTAGAGTTACAGGGGAGAATCAGCCCCAGCATTTT. Amino acid sequence: CSARVTGENQPQHF.

The CDR3, as DNA: TGTGCCAGCAGCCAACAGGGACAGGCTAATTCACCCCTCCACTTT. It yields the protein CASSQQGQANSPLHF. The V and J genes are TRBV7-3 and TRBJ1-6; 8 bases fit TRBD1. With 5 bases clipped from V and 6 bases from J, the junction kept 6 bases outside the gene matches. The CDR3 spans 15 residues. From germline, CDR1 is SGHTA and CDR2 FQGTGA.